A selection of T cell receptor beta chains follows, all from one sample in a study of blood T cells in healthy people across ages. Using its own MiXCR run on the 5' RACE reads, TCRdb lists one record per CDR3 protein. In the table there are about 1,600,000 distinct CDR3 sequences, approximately 42% of which are singletons. The sample consisted of blood. The receptors come from a woman between 18 and 30 years old in good health. Each CDR3 is given with its conserved first and last residue. Fields, in order: J gene, V gene, CDR3 protein.

TRBJ2-7	TRBV5-4	CASSLGLSDTYEQYF
TRBJ2-1	TRBV20-1	CSLMRLAFDNEQFF
TRBJ2-5	TRBV21-1	CASSNSRGETQYF
TRBJ2-7	TRBV6-1	CASKVREKGYEQYF
TRBJ2-1	TRBV20-1	CSGSDLRGVNNEQFF
TRBJ1-5	TRBV6-5	CASSRDKNQPQHF
TRBJ2-3	TRBV28	CAGSRRGAADTQYF
TRBJ2-3	TRBV29-1	CSVAQAGGTDTQYF
TRBJ2-2	TRBV7-2	CASSFLSVGELFF
.	TRBV12-3/TRBV12-4	CASGPGYQETQFF
TRBJ2-6	TRBV7-3	CAPSFSGANVLTF
TRBJ2-3	TRBV6-5	CASSHGGGDTQYF
.	TRBV6-5	CASSHLRTSGSSYNEQYF
TRBJ2-6	TRBV5-1	CASSPQGISGANVLTF
TRBJ2-1	TRBV28	CASSSPGTSGSSLNGEQFF
TRBJ1-2	TRBV20-1	CSAKGGLGYTF
TRBJ2-1	TRBV4-1	CASSREWTSGGYNEQFF
TRBJ1-2	TRBV2	CASSVELTNYGYTF
TRBJ1-1	TRBV7-2	CASSLVTSLPGEAFF
TRBJ2-1	TRBV18	CASSTTGQGYNEQFF
TRBJ2-3	TRBV20-1	CSASPPPLRDTQYF
TRBJ2-6	TRBV14	CASSRDRGFFSGANVLTF
TRBJ1-1	TRBV29-1	CSVERRLSTEAFF
TRBJ1-1	TRBV20-1	CSAIEGGPNTEAFF
TRBJ2-1	TRBV6-2/TRBV6-3	CASSYTETGVENEQFF
TRBJ2-3	TRBV6-1	CTSSEVETAYSADTQYF
TRBJ2-7	TRBV28	CASSFELAGGYEQYF
TRBJ2-1	TRBV19	CASSIGRNSYNEQFF
TRBJ2-1	TRBV12-3/TRBV12-4	CASRTTSGRDNEQFF
TRBJ1-2	TRBV7-9	CASSPWDTSNYGYTF
TRBJ1-2	TRBV24-1	CATSDFYYGYTF
TRBJ2-1	TRBV7-3	CASSLSRTSGLNEQFF
TRBJ1-2	TRBV7-6	CASSRTPSTYGYTF